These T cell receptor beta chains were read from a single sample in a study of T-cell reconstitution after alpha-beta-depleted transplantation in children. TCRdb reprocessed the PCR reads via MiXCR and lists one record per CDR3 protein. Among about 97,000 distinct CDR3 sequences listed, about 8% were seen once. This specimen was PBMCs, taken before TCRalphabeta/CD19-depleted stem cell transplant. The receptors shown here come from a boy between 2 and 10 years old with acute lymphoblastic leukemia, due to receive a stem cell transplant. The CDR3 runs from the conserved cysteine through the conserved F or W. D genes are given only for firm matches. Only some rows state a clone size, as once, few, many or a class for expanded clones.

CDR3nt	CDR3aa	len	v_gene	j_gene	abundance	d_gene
TGTGCCACCAGCAGAGATGAGAGCTACACCTTC	CATSRDESYTF	11	TRBV15	TRBJ1-2	NA	NA
TGCGCCAGCAGCTGGAAATTGTACGGGGGGGCAAACACCGGGGAGCTGTTTTTT	CASSWKLYGGANTGELFF	18	TRBV5-1	TRBJ2-2	NA	TRBD2
TGTGCCAGCAGCGGGGGGACCCGGGAAAAACTGTTTTTT	CASSGGTREKLFF	13	TRBV5-5	TRBJ1-4	many	NA
TGCAGTGCTAAATCGAACAGCTACTACGAGCAGTACTTC	CSAKSNSYYEQYF	13	TRBV20-1	TRBJ2-7	many	NA
TGTGCCAGCAGTGACAGGGGGCTTGCGGATGAGCAGTTCTTC	CASSDRGLADEQFF	14	TRBV7-3	TRBJ2-1	few	TRBD1
TGCAGTGCCAAAAAAGAGGGACTAGCCGGAGGTGAGCAGTTCTTC	CSAKKEGLAGGEQFF	15	TRBV20-1	TRBJ2-1	NA	TRBD2
TGTGCCAGCAGCTGGACAGGGGGCAACATTCAGTACTTC	CASSWTGGNIQYF	13	TRBV7-9	TRBJ2-4	many	TRBD1
TGTGCCATCAGTGAGTCTGCTAGCGGGGGGGGGAATGAGCAGTTCTTC	CAISESASGGGNEQFF	16	TRBV10-3	TRBJ2-1	few	TRBD2
TGCAGTGCTAGGGGACAGGGAGGCGAGACCCAGTACTTC	CSARGQGGETQYF	13	TRBV20-1	TRBJ2-5	NA	TRBD1
TGCGCCAGCAGCTTACTCCGACGTGGGGTTTACAATGAGCAGTTCTTC	CASSLLRRGVYNEQFF	16	TRBV5-1	TRBJ2-1	few	NA
TGTGCCAGCAGCTTAGAAGGACATGGATGGACTGAAGCTTTCTTT	CASSLEGHGWTEAFF	15	TRBV7-2	TRBJ1-1	few	NA
TGTGCCAGCAGCTTAGCGACGGGACAGGGCTACGAGCAGTACTTC	CASSLATGQGYEQYF	15	TRBV7-6	TRBJ2-7	few	TRBD1
TGTGCCAGCTCGCAGGTTGGAGATACGCAGTATTTT	CASSQVGDTQYF	12	TRBV18	TRBJ2-3	few	NA
TGTGCCAGCAGTCGTGGGGCAGGGGTCGATGATGAGCAGTTCTTC	CASSRGAGVDDEQFF	15	TRBV11-3	TRBJ2-1	many	NA
TGCAGTGCTCTAGCGGGGGGCCGTGTCGAGCAGTTCTTC	CSALAGGRVEQFF	13	TRBV20-1	TRBJ2-1	many	TRBD2
TGTGCCAGCTCACCGGGACAGTTAGGGGAAAAACTGTTTTTT	CASSPGQLGEKLFF	14	TRBV18	TRBJ1-4	few	TRBD1
TGTGCCACCAGTAAAGGCATGACTAGCGGACAAGAGACCCAGTACTTC	CATSKGMTSGQETQYF	16	TRBV24-1	TRBJ2-5	many	TRBD2
TGTGCCAGCAGATTACGGCTAGCGGGGAGCTCCTACAATGAGCAGTTCTTC	CASRLRLAGSSYNEQFF	17	TRBV27	TRBJ2-1	few	TRBD2
TGCGCCAGCAGCTTAGGGTCGATTAGGGCAGAAGCTTTCTTT	CASSLGSIRAEAFF	14	TRBV5-1	TRBJ1-1	NA	NA
TGTGCCAGCTCACCCCCAGGACAGGGGAACACTGAAGCTTTCTTT	CASSPPGQGNTEAFF	15	TRBV18	TRBJ1-1	NA	TRBD1
TGCGCCAGCAGCTCGGACAGGGCCCGTTATTCACCCCTCCACTTT	CASSSDRARYSPLHF	15	TRBV5-1	TRBJ1-6	many	TRBD1
TGTGCCAGCAGCCTAGCAGTGGCAGGGGGCACTGAAGCTTTCTTT	CASSLAVAGGTEAFF	15	TRBV7-9	TRBJ1-1	NA	TRBD1
TGTGCCAGCAGCCTATATCTAGAGGGACTCTACGAGCAGTACTTC	CASSLYLEGLYEQYF	15	TRBV5-5	TRBJ2-7	few	NA
TGTGCCAGCAGTGAAGCGACAGGGGGCCCCTACGAGCAGTACTTC	CASSEATGGPYEQYF	15	TRBV2	TRBJ2-7	few	TRBD1
TGTGCCAGCAGCCCGGGACGGCTTAGCAATCAGCCCCAGCATTTT	CASSPGRLSNQPQHF	15	TRBV3-1	TRBJ1-5	NA	NA
TGTGCCAGCAGCTCCGGGACAGGGGGACACGAGCAGTACTTC	CASSSGTGGHEQYF	14	TRBV7-7	TRBJ2-7	NA	TRBD1